This TCR beta chain was sequenced during a study of T cells in localized non-small cell lung cancer. Points on this clone: Its specificity is not known.

The junction had 6 bases not matched to a gene; V was cut back by 6 bases and J by 8 bases. There are 14 residues in the CDR3. From germline, CDR1 is MNHNS and CDR2 SASEGT. This table comes from immunoSEQ multiplex PCR, and its TCRdb copy is limited to in-frame clones, with some not included. The sample has around 36,000 clones, around 75% seen once; the top ten hold less than 45%. General observations from the study: Those with higher blood T cell density had longer overall survival. Heterogeneity stays possible, as sequencing covered only one tumor region.

Sequenced here: PBMCs, sampled before any cancer treatment. The origin of this receptor is a woman aged 35-75 years with stage II squamous cell lung carcinoma. The chain combines TRBV6-1 with TRBJ1-4; 10 nucleotides agree with TRBD1. The CDR3 DNA follows: TGTGCCAGCAGGGGGACAGGGGCAGGCGAAAAACTGTTTTTT. Translation: CASRGTGAGEKLFF.